This entry describes one T cell receptor beta chain. There are a few counts of this clonotype. Its specific antigen is unknown. There are no base qualities to consult, and no much larger clone falls within one base. Spanning cysteine to phenylalanine, the CDR3 consists of 15 amino acids. Only the CDR3 part of the read is kept: 45 bases, read in frame from the first base. The germline V gene gives CDR1 as SGHRS and CDR2 as YFSETQ. Trimming costs V 4 bases and J 4 bases, and their ends lie 17 bases apart. Systemically healthy Caucasian individuals from Russia, 35 to 50 in total and aged roughly 6 to 100 years, were included as donors. Roughly 10 milliliters of peripheral blood were drawn from each donor into EDTA-treated Vacutainer tubes. Ficoll-Paque density-gradient centrifugation was used to isolate PBMCs, with at least 7 million obtained per sample. Total RNA, at least 6 micrograms per sample, was extracted from PBMCs with Trizol reagent. Naive CD45RAhigh/CD27high T cell percentages were measured by flow cytometry on a PBMC aliquot from every donor.

These data come from a study of blood T cells in healthy people across ages (dated by TCRdb to about 2015). Broadly, across the study: Template switching captured roughly one uniquely barcoded TCR beta cDNA molecule per two T cells in model experiments. Using deep sequencing normalized with unique cDNA molecular identifiers, the study measured how TCR beta repertoire diversity changes with age. Two additional independent replicas of 1 million unique cDNA reads from the same blood draw were analyzed for two donors (one aged 18 to 30 and one aged 80 or older). Donors were grouped into four age groups: young (average 16 years), middle-aged (roughly 40), aged (around 66) and long-lived (about 89). To avoid experimental bias, donors of different ages were spread randomly across the sequencing lanes.

General conclusions and limits of the study: The CMV infection status of donors was not known, potentially confounding age-related changes in expanded clonotypes. As age increased, observed TCR beta diversity per million T cells dropped in a roughly linear way, and a significant reduction was already evident by age 40. Estimates of total diversity from one million sequenced T cells were regarded as lower bounds and underestimates. The long-lived group showed more naive CD4+ T cells, fewer expanded clones and increased TCR diversity than the aged group, suggesting age selection. Since profiling was done on bulk unsorted PBMCs, naive and antigen-experienced compartments could not be conclusively compared. The percentage of naive T cells measured by flow cytometry correlated strongly with observed TCR beta diversity.

The method behind the library was 5' RACE. The instrument was an Illumina HiSeq 2500. The second PCR ran for roughly 7 to 11 cycles and used a J-beta primer mix along with a sample-barcoded 5' primer. A unique molecular identifier was introduced onto each TCR beta cDNA molecule by a template-switch 5' adaptor carrying 12 random nucleotides. At least 2.5 million CDR3-containing paired-end reads were obtained from each sample. First-strand cDNA was synthesized from all RNA with the Mint cDNA synthesis kit, primed by a TRBC-specific oligonucleotide. Following uracil-DNA glycosylase treatment, all cDNA underwent a first 18-cycle PCR with the universal primers M1SS and BC2_uni_R. As for how the authors treated the data: For normalization, 1 million high-quality reads were randomly selected from each sample, with every read carrying a distinct molecular identifier. Reads sharing molecular identifiers were discarded rather than binned into consensus sequences. MiTCR, with a Q25 quality threshold and the strictest error-elimination algorithm, was used for CDR3 identification, clonotype clustering and error correction. A nonparametric unseen species model using Euler transformation provided a lower-bound estimate of total TCR beta diversity. The raw public reads went through TCRdb reprocessing: fastp at Q25, MiXCR clone calling, in-frame beta chains kept. Every entry covers one CDR3 protein and lists the most common genes and DNA from its rows. The authors' filters were not applied to this entry. The sample includes 450,000 to 700,000 distinct CDR3 sequences, with 27% observed a single time. The leading ten clones occupy approximately 17% of the sample.

This sequence uses TRBV5-1 and TRBJ1-1; no confident D gene assignment can be made. The sequence derives from a woman in her seventies in good health. The sequencing sample was made of blood. The DNA sequence is given as TGCGCCAGCAGCGCCCTGGGCTACGGGGTCACTGAAGCTTTCTTT. Its coded protein is CASSALGYGVTEAFF.